This T cell receptor beta chain was sequenced for a study of T cells after yellow fever vaccination. Study observations and caveats: Researchers cautioned that FACS-sorted repertoires could harbor abundant clonotypes contaminating from the bulk population. At 95% to 96% for CD4 and roughly 87% for CD8, most primary-vaccination clones showed up again after the booster.

TCRdb fed the 5' RACE reads into MiXCR, producing one record per CDR3 protein. Among 120,000 or so distinct CDR3 sequences listed, about 8.8% were seen once. On this clonotype: What it binds is unknown.

Trimming cost V 4 bases and J 3 bases, with 15 bases left between them. The CDR3 runs 15 residues. The germline gives CDR1 MGHRA, CDR2 YSYEKL. The rearrangement links TRBV4-1 to TRBJ2-5; D might be TRBD2 (6 bases). This TCR came from a man younger than 35 who received the YFV17D yellow fever vaccine. The material was CD8+ T cells sorted from PBMCs, obtained on the day of the yellow fever booster vaccination. The CDR3 loop reads CASSRGNTGEETQYF. CDR3 sequence (DNA): TGCGCCAGCAGCCGAGGAAATACGGGGGAAGAGACCCAGTACTTC.